This T cell receptor beta chain was identified in a study of response to subunit inactivated influenza vaccine. Findings of the study overall: Only a handful of new T cells, the authors suggested, are recruited with each seasonal influenza vaccination.

MiXCR, applied by TCRdb to the RT-PCR reads, yields one record per CDR3 protein. The profile shows around 200,000 distinct CDR3 sequences, around 15% of them singletons. This clonotype has only a few counts. Its antigen is undetermined. Germline V gene lookup returns CDR1 SGHRS and CDR2 YFSETQ. This CDR3 has 12 residues. The V end was cut by 5 bases, the J end by 2 bases, with 8 bases between. V gene TRBV5-1 combines with J gene TRBJ2-7, with no clear D. This receptor was obtained from a man aged 45 to 65 who received an inactivated influenza vaccine. The specimen was CD8+ T cells sorted from PBMCs, collected more than 4 days after vaccination. CDR3 residues: CASRSDTYEQYF. The CDR3 DNA sequence: TGCGCCAGCAGAAGTGACACCTACGAGCAGTACTTC.